The 21 T cell receptor beta chains in this list originate from one sample, sequenced in a study of blood T cell repertoires in COVID-19. The repertoire was sequenced with immunoSEQ multiplex PCR; TCRdb's copy has only in-frame clones and lacks some. This sample has about 250,000 clones, with around 81% found just once. Source material: peripheral blood. These receptors were collected from a man aged 45-65 years with active or convalescent COVID-19.

The rearrangement joins TRBV2 to TRBJ1-2, with D perhaps matching TRBD1 (6 bases). This CDR3 region has 16 residues. V was trimmed by 2 bases and J by 0 bases, leaving 13 bases between them. The germline V gene has CDR1 SNHLY and CDR2 FYNNEI. The CDR3 loop is CASSETRTEPNYGYTF. The CDR3 DNA reads TGTGCCAGCAGTGAAACGCGGACAGAGCCTAACTATGGCTACACCTTC.

The chain links TRBV18 to TRBJ2-6; weak D call: TRBD1 (7 bases). V dropped 2 bases and J dropped 1 base, with 15 bases sitting between them. In germline, CDR1 is KGHSH, CDR2 LQKENI. CDR3 length equals 18 residues. CDR3 nucleotides: TGTGCCAGCTCACCAGGAGGCAGGGGGGCGTCTGGGGCCAACGTCCTGACTTTC. This encodes CASSPGGRGASGANVLTF.

The chain is built from TRBV30 and TRBJ1-5, with 7 bases identical to TRBD1. The CDR3 length is 14 residues. Germline V gene data show CDR1 as GTSNPN and CDR2 as SVGIG (reference sequence). The ends lost 3 bases at V and 4 bases at J; junction bases unmatched: 6. The CDR3 nucleotides are TGTGCCTGGAGCATAGGGGGCCTTAATCAGCCCCAGCATTTT. Translation gives CAWSIGGLNQPQHF.

The V and J genes are TRBV13 and TRBJ2-5; 11 bases are shared with TRBD2. The CDR3 has 19 residues. Germline CDR1 PRHDT, CDR2 FYEKMQ (reference sequence). The trim removed 2 bases at V and 1 base at J, leaving 12 bases unmatched. In DNA, the CDR3 is TGTGCCAGCAGCTTATCTGCGGGTTGGACTAGCGGGTTCCAAGAGACCCAGTACTTC. As protein: CASSLSAGWTSGFQETQYF.

This chain uses TRBV19 with TRBJ2-1; TRBD2 agrees at 10 bases. CDR1 is LNHDA, CDR2 SQIVND, per germline (reference sequence). The J segment lost 3 bases and the V segment lost 5 bases, leaving 1 base of the junction unmatched. The CDR3 runs to 14 residues. The chain's CDR3 is CASSQRGGYNEQFF. Here the CDR3 DNA reads TGTGCCAGTAGTCAGCGGGGGGGCTACAATGAGCAGTTCTTC.

This chain uses TRBV19 with TRBJ2-1; TRBD2 might be the D (7 bases). The V end was cut by 6 bases, the J end by 5 bases, with 17 bases between. The germline gives CDR1 LNHDA, CDR2 SQIVND (reference sequence). CDR3 length: 15 amino acids. The CDR3 DNA reads as TGTGCCAGTAGGCCCCGCGGGGGCGGAGACAATGAGCAGTTCTTC. This codes for CASRPRGGGDNEQFF.

This chain uses TRBV30 with TRBJ1-5; 7 nucleotides line up with TRBD1. Germline V gene sequence: CDR1 GTSNPN, CDR2 SVGIG (reference sequence). The CDR3 covers 16 residues. Trimming removed 1 base from V and 2 bases from J; junction bases left unmatched: 8. CDR3 amino acids: CAWSDVTGLGNQPQHF. In nucleotides, the CDR3 is TGTGCCTGGAGTGACGTGACAGGGTTGGGCAATCAGCCCCAGCATTTT.

The chain couples TRBV18 to TRBJ2-5; 9 nucleotides agree with TRBD1. The junction had 9 bases not matched to a gene; V was cut back by 0 bases and J by 4 bases. This CDR3 has 17 residues. Germline V CDR1 and CDR2: KGHSH, LQKENI. As DNA, the CDR3 is TGTGCCAGCTCACCACCCGGGACAGGGTTTACCCGAGAGACCCAGTACTTC. This encodes CASSPPGTGFTRETQYF.

The J gene is TRBJ1-2, the V gene TRBV6-2 or TRBV6-3, with D possibly being TRBD1 (6 bases). Per germline, CDR1 MNHEY and CDR2 SVGEGT. The CDR3 is 13 amino acids. V lost 3 bases and J lost 10, with 15 bases in between. As DNA, the CDR3 is TGTGCCAGCAGTTATCTGAGTACAGGGTCCTACACCTTC. Protein sequence: CASSYLSTGSYTF.

To note about this clone: The sample carries other DNA sequences with the same CDR3. The chain employs TRBV7-8 and TRBJ1-2; D is ambiguous. V was trimmed by 1 base and J by 0 bases, leaving 6 bases between them. The CDR3 is 14 amino acids. CDR1 SGHVS and CDR2 FQNEAQ come from the germline V gene. The DNA for the CDR3 is TGTGCCAGCAGCTTAGGGCACGCTAACTATGGCTACACCTTC. Protein sequence: CASSLGHANYGYTF.

V gene TRBV2 combines with J gene TRBJ2-5; 7 bases are a match to TRBD2. The V segment lost 3 bases and the J segment 5 bases; nucleotides outside the gene matches: 6. The CDR3 sequence is 14 residues long. The germline V gene has CDR1 SNHLY and CDR2 FYNNEI. The CDR3 nucleotides are TGTGCCAGCAGTGACGGGGGGAGTGGGGAGACCCAGTACTTC. Protein product: CASSDGGSGETQYF. The full variable domain, in which reference TRBV2 and TRBJ2-5 provide the parts outside the CDR3, is EPEVTQTPSHQVTQMGQEVILRCVPISNHLYFYWYRQILGQKVEFLVSFYNNEISEKSEIFDDQFSVERPDGSNFTLKIRSTKLEDSAMYFCASSDGGSGETQYFGPGTRLLVL.

V is TRBV27 and J is TRBJ2-7; maybe TRBD2 (6 bases). Germline lookup yields CDR1 MNHEY and CDR2 SMNVEV (reference sequence). This CDR3 has 15 amino acids. V gave up 3 bases and J gave up 6 bases, with 18 bases separating them. The CDR3 DNA reads as TGTGCCAGCAGTTTTTGGGGGGATTCTAACTCCGAGCAGTACTTC. This sequence encodes CASSFWGDSNSEQYF.

The V call is TRBV4-1, the J call TRBJ2-3, with 10 bases matching TRBD1. Trimming removed 0 bases from V and 10 bases from J; junction bases left unmatched: 4. CDR1 is MGHRA and CDR2 is YSYEKL in the germline V gene. The CDR3 length is 14 residues. The DNA for the CDR3 is TGCGCCAGCAGCCAAGATCCGGACAGGGGGGCGCAGTATTTT. It is translated as CASSQDPDRGAQYF.

This clone was observed a single time. The chain is built from TRBV28 and TRBJ1-4, with TRBD1 matching 8 bases. Germline CDR1 reads MDHEN; CDR2 reads SYDVKM. V lost 8 bases and J lost 5; bases outside the gene matches: 7. This CDR3 is built from 14 residues. The CDR3 DNA follows: TGTGCCAGCCGAACAGGGGGTTCAAATGAAAAACTGTTTTTT. This codes for CASRTGGSNEKLFF.

This chain links TRBV30 with TRBJ1-1; D unclear. Germline V gives CDR1 GTSNPN, CDR2 SVGIG (reference sequence). Trimming left V 0 bases short and J 1 base short, with 6 bases between. The CDR3 sequence is 13 residues long. This chain's CDR3 is CAWSVPGNTEAFF. CDR3 in DNA: TGTGCCTGGAGTGTACCGGGGAACACTGAAGCTTTCTTT.

This rearrangement joins TRBV3-1 (or the pseudogene TRBV3-2) to TRBJ1-4; 7 nucleotides match TRBD1. There are 15 residues in the CDR3. V trimming: 4 bases; J trimming: 7 bases; junction bases outside the gene matches: 9. Germline loops: CDR1 LGHDT, CDR2 YNNKEL (reference sequence). The CDR3 DNA is TGTGCCAGCAGCCCTTTAAGGGGGCTTAGTGAAAAACTGTTTTTT. This sequence encodes CASSPLRGLSEKLFF.

The genes are TRBV7-3 and TRBJ1-1; D remains ambiguous. Per the germline V gene, CDR1 is SGHTA and CDR2 is FQGTGA. CDR3 size: 13 residues. V was pared by 2 bases and J by 1 base, with 5 bases between. The CDR3 loop reads CASSLRRNTEAFF. In nucleotides, the CDR3 is TGTGCCAGCAGCTTACGGAGGAACACTGAAGCTTTCTTT.

The chain combines TRBV11-2 with TRBJ2-1; TRBD2 might be the D (6 bases). Germline values: CDR1 SGHAT, CDR2 FQNNGV. V shed 3 bases and J shed 8 bases, with 11 bases lying between them. This CDR3 has 13 amino acids. CDR3: CASSFRLVYEQFF. The CDR3 DNA sequence: TGTGCCAGCAGCTTTAGACTAGTGTATGAGCAGTTCTTC.

The rearrangement links TRBV30 to TRBJ1-3, with 7 bases fitting TRBD1. CDR1 and CDR2 (germline): GTSNPN, SVGIG (reference sequence). This CDR3 is built from 13 residues. V was clipped by 1 base and J by 8 bases; unmatched bases: 5. The CDR3 here is CAWSATGVDTIYF. The DNA of the CDR3 is TGTGCCTGGAGTGCTACAGGGGTAGACACCATATATTTT.

This clone was counted a few times. This chain connects TRBV11-2 to TRBJ2-3, with 11 bases aligning to TRBD2. Trimming removed 5 bases from V and 3 bases from J; junction bases left unmatched: 10. Germline assignment: CDR1 SGHAT and CDR2 FQNNGV. CDR3 length: 17 residues. The CDR3, as DNA: TGTGCCAGCAGCCCACACCCCCCTAGCGGGGGGACAGATACGCAGTATTTT. Translating gives CASSPHPPSGGTDTQYF.

The genes are TRBV5-1 and TRBJ2-1, with TRBD1 identical over 7 bases. The V gene end was trimmed by 0 bases and the J gene end by 5 bases; junction bases not matched to a gene: 5. The V gene's germline CDR1 is SGHRS and CDR2 YFSETQ. The CDR3 has 15 amino acids. CDR3 in DNA: TGCGCCAGCAGCTTGGGGCAGGGGGAACACAATGAGCAGTTCTTC. It encodes CASSLGQGEHNEQFF.